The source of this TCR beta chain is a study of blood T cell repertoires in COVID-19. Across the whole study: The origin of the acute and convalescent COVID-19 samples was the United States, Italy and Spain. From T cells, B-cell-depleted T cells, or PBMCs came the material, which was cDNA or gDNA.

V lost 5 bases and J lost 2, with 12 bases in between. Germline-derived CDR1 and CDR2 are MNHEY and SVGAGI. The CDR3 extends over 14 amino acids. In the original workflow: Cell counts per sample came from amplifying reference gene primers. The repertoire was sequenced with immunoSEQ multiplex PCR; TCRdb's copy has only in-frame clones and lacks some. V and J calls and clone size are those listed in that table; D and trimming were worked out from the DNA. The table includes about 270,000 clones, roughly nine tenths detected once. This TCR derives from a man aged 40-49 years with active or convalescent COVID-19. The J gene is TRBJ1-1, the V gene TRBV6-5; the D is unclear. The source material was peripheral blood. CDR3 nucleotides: TGTGCCAGCAGTAATAGGAGATCCAACACTGAAGCTTTCTTT. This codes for CASSNRRSNTEAFF.